Following are 28 T cell receptor beta chains from one sample sequenced in a study of blood T cell repertoires in COVID-19. Sequencing was performed with immunoSEQ multiplex PCR; in TCRdb, only in-frame clones are kept and a portion is missing. The table shows approximately 440,000 clones, with roughly 91% occurring only once. Sequences were obtained from PBMCs or T cells enriched from blood (not recorded which). The receptor set was obtained from a man aged 18-30 years who had recovered from COVID-19.

Here the CDR3 DNA reads TGTGCCAGCAGTTTTCCGGCAGGGGACGGCTATGGCTACACCTTC. Translating gives CASSFPAGDGYGYTF. The chain combines TRBV28 with TRBJ1-2; weak D call: TRBD1 (6 bases). In germline, CDR1 is MDHEN, CDR2 SYDVKM. Trimming stripped 3 bases from V and 4 bases from J, with 15 bases between. The CDR3 is 15 amino acids.

The chain has TRBV28 and TRBJ1-2; D is unresolved. The V gene's germline CDR1 is MDHEN and CDR2 SYDVKM. Trimming removed 6 bases at V and 5 bases at J, with 10 bases between. This CDR3 comprises 12 residues. CDR3 DNA: TGTGCCAGCAGGCAGATTCCTTATGGCTACACCTTC. As protein: CASRQIPYGYTF.

The DNA of the CDR3 is TGTGCCACCAGTGATGGACAGTTGGGTGGCTACACCTTC. Its protein is CATSDGQLGGYTF. This chain joins TRBV24-1 and TRBJ1-2; the D gene is possibly TRBD1 (6 bases). Per germline, CDR1 KGHDR and CDR2 SFDVKD. The CDR3 contains 13 residues. Trimming removed 3 bases from V and 7 bases from J, with 11 bases in between.

The V call is TRBV5-1, the J call TRBJ2-7; 7 bases line up with TRBD1. Germline CDR1 is SGHRS and CDR2 is YFSETQ. With V trimmed by 0 bases and J by 6 bases, 0 bases remained unmatched. This CDR3 has 12 residues. The CDR3 loop is CASSLGQGEQYF. As DNA, the CDR3 is TGCGCCAGCAGCTTGGGACAGGGCGAGCAGTACTTC.

This sequence joins TRBV5-1 and TRBJ2-7; no clear D gene. The V end was cut by 0 bases, the J end by 6 bases, with 7 bases between. CDR3 length: 12 residues. CDR1 is SGHRS and CDR2 is YFSETQ in the germline V gene. CDR3 loop: CASSLVPSEQYF. In DNA form, the CDR3 reads TGCGCCAGCAGCTTGGTCCCTTCCGAGCAGTACTTC.

In DNA form, the CDR3 reads TGCGCCAGCAGCTTGGGAACAGGGGTGTATGAAAAACTGTTTTTT. This gives the protein CASSLGTGVYEKLFF. The V and J genes are TRBV5-1 and TRBJ1-4, with 7 bases fitting TRBD1. The germline V gene has CDR1 SGHRS and CDR2 YFSETQ. The J segment lost 6 bases and the V segment lost 0 bases, leaving 5 bases of the junction unmatched. The length of the CDR3 is 15 residues.

The rearrangement joins TRBV7-8 to TRBJ2-7; TRBD2 might be the D (6 bases). CDR3 length: 15 residues. Deletions cut 0 bases from V and 2 bases from J, with 11 bases between. From germline, CDR1 is SGHVS and CDR2 FQNEAQ. CDR3 in amino acids: CASSLASGQTYEQYF. For the CDR3, the DNA is TGTGCCAGCAGCTTAGCTAGCGGCCAAACCTACGAGCAGTACTTC. The full variable domain, with the rest looked up from reference TRBV7-8 and TRBJ2-7, is GAGVSQSPRYKVAKRGQDVALRCDPISGHVSLFWYQQALGQGPEFLTYFQNEAQLDKSGLPSDRFFAERPEGSVSTLKIQRTQQEDSAVYLCASSLASGQTYEQYFGPGTRLTVT.

This clone was detected only once. J is TRBJ2-7 and V is TRBV12-3 or TRBV12-4; D call uncertain. V was trimmed by 3 bases and J by 9 bases, leaving 12 bases between them. This CDR3 comprises 12 residues. The DNA for the CDR3 is TGTGCCAGCAGTTTGGGTTTGAGGAGGCAGTACTTC. Amino acid sequence: CASSLGLRRQYF.

With respect to this clone: Other DNA sequences in the same sample also yield this CDR3. The V call is TRBV6-5, the J call TRBJ2-2, with D possibly being TRBD1 (5 bases). Germline CDR1 MNHEY, CDR2 SVGAGI. The V gene lost 5 bases and the J gene lost 8 bases, with 12 bases spanning the gap. The CDR3 has 13 amino acids. The CDR3 reads CASSTQGSGELFF. Here the CDR3 DNA reads TGTGCCAGCAGTACGCAGGGTTCGGGGGAGCTGTTTTTT.

This clone was observed a handful of times. The chain joins TRBV6-1 to TRBJ1-5, with D perhaps TRBD1 (5 bases). The CDR3 runs 15 residues. Deletions cut 2 bases from V and 1 base from J, with 9 bases between. Per the germline V gene, CDR1 is MNHNS and CDR2 is SASEGT. CDR3 nucleotide sequence: TGTGCCAGCAGTGAAATGGGGCAGAGCAATCAGCCCCAGCATTTT. As protein: CASSEMGQSNQPQHF.

This chain connects TRBV25-1 to TRBJ2-2; possible D gene TRBD2, 6 bases. Germline V gene data show CDR1 as MGHDK and CDR2 as SYGVNS. V dropped 2 bases and J dropped 4 bases, with 14 bases sitting between them. The CDR3 length is 16 residues. CDR3 DNA: TGTGCCAGCAGTGAAAACGATCTCGGGGGCACCGGGGAGCTGTTTTTT. It translates to CASSENDLGGTGELFF.

V gene TRBV5-1 combines with J gene TRBJ1-6, with TRBD1 matching 9 bases. This CDR3 has 16 residues. Germline V gives CDR1 SGHRS, CDR2 YFSETQ. Trimming took 5 bases from V and 7 from J; bases not matched to a gene: 10. The CDR3 nucleotides are TGCGCCAGCAGGGATACAGGGGGCGGGGGAAATTCACCCCTCCACTTT. Amino acid sequence: CASRDTGGGGNSPLHF.

The gene calls are TRBV11-2 and TRBJ2-3; 8 bases are shared with TRBD2. The CDR3 extends over 18 amino acids. V lost 3 bases to trimming and J lost 2 bases; unmatched junction nucleotides: 13. Germline CDR1 SGHAT, CDR2 FQNNGV. CDR3 sequence (DNA): TGTGCCAGCAGCTTCCGGGGGGGTGCAGTGGGCCCCACAGATACGCAGTATTTT. Its protein is CASSFRGGAVGPTDTQYF.

The rearrangement links TRBV6-6 to TRBJ1-2; 9 nucleotides line up with TRBD1. The V gene's germline CDR1 is MNHNY and CDR2 SVGAGI (reference sequence). The CDR3 totals 15 residues. V was pared by 2 bases and J by 2 bases, with 3 bases of the junction left unmatched. CDR3 in DNA: TGTGCCAGCAGTTACGGGGACAGGGAAAACTATGGCTACACCTTC. It encodes CASSYGDRENYGYTF.

The J gene is TRBJ2-2, the V gene TRBV9; 9 bases map to TRBD2. The V and J ends lost 4 bases and 6 bases, in that order; junction bases with no gene match: 10. The CDR3 runs to 16 residues. The germline CDR1 and CDR2 sequences are SGDLS and YYNGEE. The CDR3 DNA follows: TGTGCCAGCAGCACGAGATTAGCGGGAGAGGCCGGGGAGCTGTTTTTT. Protein product: CASSTRLAGEAGELFF. The entire variable domain, with the rest obtained from reference TRBV9 and TRBJ2-2, is as follows: DSGVTQTPKHLITATGQRVTLRCSPRSGDLSVYWYQQSLDQGLQFLIQYYNGEERAKGNILERFSAQQFPDLHSELNLSSLELGDSALYFCASSTRLAGEAGELFFGEGSRLTVL.

The chain has TRBV3-1 (or the pseudogene TRBV3-2) and TRBJ1-6; 7 positions match TRBD1. CDR1 is LGHDT and CDR2 is YNNKEL in the germline V gene (reference sequence). The CDR3 sequence is 14 residues long. With 1 base clipped from V and 10 bases from J, the junction kept 4 bases outside the gene matches. In DNA, the CDR3 is TGTGCCAGCAGCCAAGTGGAGGGGGCCTCACCCCTCCACTTT. This encodes CASSQVEGASPLHF.

The chain combines TRBV7-9 with TRBJ2-1, with 10 bases lining up with TRBD2. The CDR3 has 16 residues. V shed 3 bases and J 5 bases; nucleotides not matched to a gene: 7. The germline V gene encodes CDR1 SEHNR and CDR2 FQNEAQ (reference sequence). The DNA for the CDR3 is TGTGCCAGCAGCTTTCGCCAGCGGGGGGGTAACAATGAGCAGTTCTTC. Translated: CASSFRQRGGNNEQFF.

The rearrangement uses TRBV5-6 and TRBJ1-2; D unresolved. The CDR3 runs 13 residues. Germline lookup yields CDR1 SGHDT and CDR2 YYEEEE. Trimming removed 5 bases at V and 2 bases at J, with 10 bases between. CDR3 sequence (DNA): TGTGCCAGCAGTCAGGACTGGAACTATGGCTACACCTTC. Protein: CASSQDWNYGYTF.

The chain recombines TRBV20-1 with TRBJ2-3; D is perhaps TRBD1 (5 bases). The CDR3 consists of 15 residues. CDR1 is DFQATT, CDR2 SNEGSKA, per germline (reference sequence). Between the trimmed V and J ends, which lost 3 bases and 3 bases, there was a span of 16 bases. The CDR3 DNA reads TGCAGTGCTAGTTCGACCAGTAAGGGGACAGATACGCAGTATTTT. It translates to CSASSTSKGTDTQYF.

V usage is TRBV27 and J usage is TRBJ2-7; 9 bases agree with TRBD1. The germline V gene encodes CDR1 MNHEY and CDR2 SMNVEV (reference sequence). The CDR3 spans 14 residues. The junction had 16 bases not matched to a gene; V was cut back by 10 bases and J by 9 bases. CDR3 DNA sequence: TGTGCCACCTCACCCGACAGGGGGGGTCGTCGGCAGTACTTC. Its translation: CATSPDRGGRRQYF.

This clone is a singleton in its sample. The chain employs TRBV19 and TRBJ2-7, with D maybe TRBD1 (6 bases). This CDR3 has 13 residues. Trimming cost V 7 bases and J 4 bases, with 14 bases left between them. The germline V gene encodes CDR1 LNHDA and CDR2 SQIVND (reference sequence). In nucleotides, the CDR3 is TGTGCCAGTACCAAGACAGGAGTTTACGAGCAGTACTTC. Translated: CASTKTGVYEQYF.

The chain couples TRBV5-6 to TRBJ2-6; no firm D call. The CDR3 is 13 residues long. Between the trimmed V and J ends, which lost 4 bases and 6 bases, there was a span of 8 bases. Germline loops: CDR1 SGHDT, CDR2 YYEEEE. In nucleotides, the CDR3 is TGTGCCAGCAGCCAGGTTGTGGCCAACGTCCTGACTTTC. This sequence encodes CASSQVVANVLTF.

This chain links TRBV27 with TRBJ2-1, with 9 bases that match TRBD1. The CDR3 runs 15 residues. CDR1 and CDR2 (germline): MNHEY, SMNVEV (reference sequence). V gave up 5 bases and J gave up 5 bases; unmatched junction bases: 7. The DNA for the CDR3 is TGTGCCAGCAGTCTACCGGGACAGGGAGACAATGAGCAGTTCTTC. Its translation: CASSLPGQGDNEQFF.

The rearrangement links TRBV12-3 or TRBV12-4 to TRBJ1-1, with 7 nucleotides matching TRBD1. Losses at the gene ends were 5 bases for V and 6 bases for J; bases not matched to a gene: 3. The CDR3 consists of 12 residues. The CDR3 protein is CASSIRGPEAFF. The DNA of the CDR3 is TGTGCCAGCAGTATAAGGGGGCCTGAAGCTTTCTTT.

The rearrangement uses TRBV2 and TRBJ2-3, with 7 bases lining up with TRBD2. V gave up 7 bases and J gave up 5 bases; unmatched junction bases: 6. The CDR3 totals 13 residues. CDR1 is SNHLY and CDR2 is FYNNEI in the germline V gene. The CDR3 here is CASTRTSVDTQYF. As DNA, the CDR3 is TGTGCCAGCACCAGAACTAGCGTAGATACGCAGTATTTT.

This chain joins TRBV7-3 and TRBJ2-5; 10 bases fit TRBD2. The CDR3 is 16 residues long. Germline V gives CDR1 SGHTA, CDR2 FQGTGA. The V segment lost 5 bases and the J segment 5 bases; nucleotides outside the gene matches: 11. CDR3 sequence (DNA): TGTGCCAGCAGCGTCACCGGGACTAGCGCGGCTGAGACCCAGTACTTC. Amino acid sequence: CASSVTGTSAAETQYF.

The chain couples TRBV4-1 to TRBJ1-2; D is uncertain. Between the trimmed V and J ends, which lost 0 bases and 8 bases, there was a span of 13 bases. The germline V gene has CDR1 MGHRA and CDR2 YSYEKL. The CDR3 spans 14 residues. The DNA of the CDR3 is TGCGCCAGCAGCCAAGAGGAGGCGTCAGGAGGCTACACCTTC. Protein product: CASSQEEASGGYTF.

The chain uses TRBV13 and TRBJ2-5, with 9 bases lining up with TRBD2. The J segment lost 4 bases and the V segment lost 4 bases, leaving 1 base of the junction unmatched. From germline, CDR1 is PRHDT and CDR2 FYEKMQ (reference sequence). This CDR3 is 13 amino acids long. The CDR3 nucleotides are TGTGCCAGCAGCTCACTAGCGGGAGAGACCCAGTACTTC. The encoded protein is CASSSLAGETQYF.